Each of the 4 T cell receptor beta chains below was sequenced from the same sample in a study of T cells after yellow fever vaccination. MiXCR, applied by TCRdb to the 5' RACE reads, yields one record per CDR3 protein. The sample has about 220,000 distinct CDR3 sequences; less than 3.5% are singletons. The sequences come from CD4+ T cells sorted from PBMCs, collected 10 days after the yellow fever booster vaccination. Every receptor here comes from a young man who received the YFV17D yellow fever vaccine.

This clonotype has a count of ten or more. Written as DNA, the CDR3 is TGTGCCAGCAGGGGATTGGACAGGGCTAAGCAGTTCTTC. Protein product: CASRGLDRAKQFF. V usage is TRBV6-2 or TRBV6-3 and J usage is TRBJ2-1; 8 bases align to TRBD1. The germline CDR1 and CDR2 sequences are MNHEY and SVGEGT. J was trimmed by 11 bases and V by 6 bases; bases with no gene match: 9. This CDR3 region has 13 residues.

This clonotype was seen repeatedly, ten times or more. The CDR3 DNA reads TGCGCCAGCCAGCCAGGGCCAAACACCGGGGAGCTGTTTTTT. Its translation is CASQPGPNTGELFF. The V and J genes are TRBV5-1 and TRBJ2-2; TRBD1 is a possible D gene (5 bases). CDR3 size: 14 residues. Germline CDR1 and CDR2: SGHRS and YFSETQ. Trimming took 7 bases from V and 2 from J, leaving 12 bases between them.

There are a few counts of this clonotype. V usage is TRBV10-2 and J usage is TRBJ2-7; TRBD1 matches at 7 bases. Per germline, CDR1 WSHSY and CDR2 SAAADI. This CDR3 is 14 amino acids long. After removal of 2 bases from V and 6 bases from J, the junction contained 7 bases not matched to a gene. The CDR3 loop reads CASSEVVGGAEQYV. The CDR3 DNA reads TGCGCCAGCAGTGAGGTAGTAGGGGGCGCCGAGCAGTACGTC.

This clonotype occurred many times. This chain joins TRBV10-2 and TRBJ2-3; D tentatively fits TRBD1 or TRBD2 (5 bases each). The germline V gene encodes CDR1 WSHSY and CDR2 SAAADI. The V gene lost 8 bases and the J gene lost 1 base, with 13 bases spanning the gap. This CDR3 has 14 amino acids. The CDR3 DNA sequence: TGCGCCAGCTCCGACCTGGGGGGCACAGATACGCAGTATTTT. This translates into CASSDLGGTDTQYF.